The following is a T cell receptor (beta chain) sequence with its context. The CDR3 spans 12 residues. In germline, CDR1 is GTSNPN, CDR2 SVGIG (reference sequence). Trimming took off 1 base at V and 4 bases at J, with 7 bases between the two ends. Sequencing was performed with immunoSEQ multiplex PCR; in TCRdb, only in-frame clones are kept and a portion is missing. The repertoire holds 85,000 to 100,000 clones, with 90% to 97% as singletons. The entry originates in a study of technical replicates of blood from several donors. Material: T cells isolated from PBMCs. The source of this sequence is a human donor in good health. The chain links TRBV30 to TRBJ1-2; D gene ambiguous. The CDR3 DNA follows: TGTGCCTGGAGTGACAGAGCCTATGGCTACACCTTC. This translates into CAWSDRAYGYTF.